The 32 T cell receptor beta chains given below trace back to one sample, sequenced in a study of blood T cell repertoires in COVID-19. Assay used: immunoSEQ multiplex PCR; TCRdb lists only in-frame clones, some missing. Of around 100,000 clones in the sample, roughly 90% were seen once. The material sequenced was peripheral blood. The receptor source for this set is a human donor in a cohort sampled during active COVID-19.

This clone was recorded once. In nucleotides, the CDR3 is TGTGCCGGGGGACAGGGAGGATCTGGGGCCAACGTCCTGACTTTC. This translates into CAGGQGGSGANVLTF. V gene TRBV19 combines with J gene TRBJ2-6, with 9 bases identical to TRBD1. Germline V CDR1 and CDR2: LNHDA, SQIVND (reference sequence). The CDR3 runs to 15 residues. V dropped 11 bases and J dropped 1; count of bases not matched to a gene: 6. The complete variable domain, with remaining parts taken from reference TRBV19 and TRBJ2-6, reads DGGITQSPKYLFRKEGQNVTLSCEQNLNHDAMYWYRQDPGQGLRLIYYSQIVNDFQKGDIAEGYSVSREKKESFPLTVTSAQKNPTAFYLCAGGQGGSGANVLTFGAGSRLTVL.

This chain joins TRBV29-1 and TRBJ1-2, with 8 bases matching TRBD1. Germline values: CDR1 SQVTM, CDR2 ANQGSEA. V was pared by 4 bases and J by 1 base, with 11 bases of the junction left unmatched. This CDR3 region has 16 residues. Here the CDR3 DNA reads TGCAGCGTTGTCAGTGTAGGACAGGGACTTAACTATGGCTACACCTTC. Translated, it gives CSVVSVGQGLNYGYTF.

This chain uses TRBV4-3 with TRBJ2-2, with 16 nucleotides matching TRBD2. CDR3 size: 18 residues. The V segment lost 3 bases and the J segment 7 bases; nucleotides outside the gene matches: 8. Germline CDR1 and CDR2: LGHNA and YSLEER. CDR3 sequence reads: CASSHPGLAGGPYGELFF. CDR3 bases: TGCGCCAGCAGCCACCCGGGACTAGCGGGAGGGCCTTACGGGGAGCTGTTTTTT.

This clone was seen more than once but under ten times. The gene calls are TRBV6-5 and TRBJ2-5; the match to TRBD2 covers 8 bases. Unmatched junction bases numbered 4, after V lost 6 bases and J lost 4 bases. CDR3 length equals 13 residues. The germline gives CDR1 MNHEY, CDR2 SVGAGI. CDR3 amino acids: CASSAGLAETQYF. The CDR3 DNA sequence: TGTGCCAGCAGCGCCGGACTAGCAGAGACCCAGTACTTC.

By proportion, this clone is medium-sized. This chain uses TRBV6-2 or TRBV6-3 with TRBJ2-3, with 8 bases lining up with TRBD2. Per germline, CDR1 MNHEY and CDR2 SVGEGT. The junction had 5 bases not matched to a gene; V was cut back by 6 bases and J by 6 bases. The CDR3 length is 13 residues. CDR3 protein: CASSGRAEDTQYF. DNA for the CDR3: TGTGCCAGCAGCGGGAGGGCCGAGGATACGCAGTATTTT.

J is TRBJ1-6 and V is TRBV2; D gene ambiguous. The germline V and J ends were trimmed by 2 bases and 2 bases, with 7 bases remaining between them. The CDR3 runs 15 residues. The V gene's germline CDR1 is SNHLY and CDR2 FYNNEI. CDR3 in DNA: TGTGCCAGCAGTGAACAGGTTCCCTATAATTCACCCCTCCACTTT. Amino acid sequence: CASSEQVPYNSPLHF.

The rearrangement links TRBV19 to TRBJ1-1, with D maybe TRBD1 (5 bases). V was pared by 3 bases and J by 7 bases, with 18 bases between. The CDR3 is 15 amino acids. In germline, CDR1 is LNHDA, CDR2 SQIVND (reference sequence). CDR3 loop: CASSIGRGLLDEAFF. CDR3 coding DNA: TGTGCCAGTAGTATTGGTAGGGGCCTTTTGGATGAAGCTTTCTTT.

This chain uses TRBV19 with TRBJ2-1, with D hard to call. CDR1 is LNHDA and CDR2 is SQIVND in the germline V gene (reference sequence). The CDR3 has 11 amino acids. Trimming removed 5 bases from V and 10 bases from J, with 9 bases in between. The CDR3 DNA is TGTGCCAGTAGTCTCCTTTCGGAGCAGTTCTTC. This encodes CASSLLSEQFF.

The J gene is TRBJ1-5, the V gene TRBV9; D not resolved. The V end was cut by 0 bases, the J end by 6 bases, with 10 bases between. The CDR3 runs 14 residues. Germline V gene lookup returns CDR1 SGDLS and CDR2 YYNGEE. CDR3 residues: CASSVGGRGQPQHF. The CDR3 DNA reads as TGTGCCAGCAGCGTAGGAGGGAGAGGTCAGCCCCAGCATTTT.

The CDR3 loop is CASSQDPTSGSIGELFF. CDR3 nucleotides: TGCGCCAGCAGCCAAGATCCGACTAGCGGGAGTATCGGGGAGCTGTTTTTT. The chain uses TRBV4-3 and TRBJ2-2, with 12 bases aligning to TRBD2. V lost 0 bases, J lost 7 bases, and 6 bases stayed unmatched. The CDR3 extends over 17 amino acids. Germline CDR1 reads LGHNA; CDR2 reads YSLEER.

The chain joins TRBV5-1 to TRBJ2-7, with D possibly matching TRBD1 (8 bases). Germline CDR1 and CDR2: SGHRS and YFSETQ. V gave up 4 bases and J gave up 5 bases, with 13 bases separating them. The CDR3 loop spans 13 amino acids. The CDR3 is CASSRTGGDEQYF. CDR3 nucleotide sequence: TGCGCCAGCAGCAGAACAGGGGGGGACGAGCAGTACTTC.

J is TRBJ2-1 and V is TRBV9; 13 bases align to TRBD2. The CDR3 consists of 16 residues. The trim removed 4 bases at V and 4 bases at J, leaving 5 bases unmatched. In germline, CDR1 is SGDLS, CDR2 YYNGEE. CDR3 nucleotides: TGTGCCAGCAGCATAACTAGCGGGGGGGCGTACAATGAGCAGTTCTTC. This codes for CASSITSGGAYNEQFF.

The V call is TRBV27, the J call TRBJ2-5, with D possibly matching TRBD2 (6 bases). Trimming cost V 3 bases and J 1 base, with 9 bases left between them. The CDR3 has 14 residues. Looked up from germline, CDR1 is MNHEY and CDR2 is SMNVEV (reference sequence). This chain's CDR3 is CASSLGGIQETQYF. CDR3 bases: TGTGCCAGCAGTTTGGGCGGGATCCAAGAGACCCAGTACTTC.

This chain joins TRBV2 and TRBJ2-1; 9 bases align to TRBD2. This CDR3 contains 15 residues. Trimming cost V 1 base and J 8 bases; bases outside gene matches: 6. Germline V gene sequence: CDR1 SNHLY, CDR2 FYNNEI. CDR3 sequence reads: CASSEDSGRTYEQFF. CDR3 nucleotides: TGTGCCAGCAGTGAAGATAGCGGGAGAACTTATGAGCAGTTCTTC.

This chain uses TRBV2 with TRBJ1-3, with TRBD1 matching 10 bases. The V segment lost 6 bases and the J segment 4 bases; nucleotides outside the gene matches: 12. This CDR3 has 17 amino acids. Germline V gene sequence: CDR1 SNHLY, CDR2 FYNNEI. CDR3 region: CASRVDRDRGLGNTIYF. Here the CDR3 DNA reads TGTGCCAGCAGGGTTGACCGGGACAGGGGTTTAGGAAACACCATATATTTT.

This chain links TRBV3-1 (or the pseudogene TRBV3-2) with TRBJ2-3; D possibly corresponds to TRBD1 (6 bases). The CDR3 has 12 amino acids. From germline, CDR1 is LGHDT and CDR2 YNNKEL (reference sequence). Trimming removed 1 base at V and 10 bases at J, with 9 bases between. The CDR3 DNA is TGTGCCAGCAGCCAAGCAGGGGTGGCGCAGTATTTT. It is translated as CASSQAGVAQYF.

The CDR3 here is CASSAGSRPYGYTF. The CDR3 DNA is TGTGCCAGCAGCGCCGGTAGCCGGCCCTATGGCTACACCTTC. This rearrangement joins TRBV7-9 to TRBJ1-2; D not resolved. V shed 5 bases and J shed 4 bases, with 14 bases lying between them. Germline CDR1 reads SEHNR; CDR2 reads FQNEAQ (reference sequence). This CDR3 has 14 amino acids. Looking up the rest from reference TRBV7-9 and TRBJ1-2 gives the full variable domain: DTGVSQNPRHKITKRGQNVTFRCDPISEHNRLYWYRQTLGQGPEFLTYFQNEAQLEKSRLLSDRFSAERPKGSFSTLEIQRTEQGDSAMYLCASSAGSRPYGYTFGSGTRLTVV.

The chain couples TRBV28 to TRBJ2-7; perhaps TRBD1 as D (6 bases). This CDR3 comprises 17 residues. Trimming pared 3 bases from V and 3 bases from J, leaving 21 bases between. Germline CDR1 is MDHEN and CDR2 is SYDVKM. CDR3 region: CASSFSRQGRTFYEQYF. The DNA of the CDR3 is TGTGCCAGCAGTTTCTCCAGGCAGGGGCGTACCTTCTACGAGCAGTACTTC.

This chain links TRBV4-3 with TRBJ2-1; 11 nucleotides line up with TRBD2. Per germline, CDR1 LGHNA and CDR2 YSLEER. The J segment lost 10 bases and the V segment lost 0 bases, leaving 2 bases of the junction unmatched. The CDR3 length is 14 residues. This chain's CDR3 is CASSQELAGAEQFF. The DNA for the CDR3 is TGCGCCAGCAGCCAAGAACTAGCGGGGGCGGAGCAGTTCTTC.

The rearrangement uses TRBV5-1 and TRBJ2-7; D unresolved. Trimming left V 0 bases short and J 5 bases short, with 12 bases between. The CDR3 totals 14 residues. Germline assignment: CDR1 SGHRS and CDR2 YFSETQ. The CDR3 nucleotides are TGCGCCAGCAGCTTGGCCTCCGAAAGAGACGAGCAGTACTTC. This encodes CASSLASERDEQYF.

The J gene is TRBJ2-2, the V gene TRBV19; 9 bases agree with TRBD1. Germline V lookup: CDR1 LNHDA, CDR2 SQIVND (reference sequence). The CDR3 runs to 13 residues. V was pared by 3 bases and J by 14 bases, with 7 bases of the junction left unmatched. CDR3 nucleotides: TGTGCCAGTAGTATTTGGGGACAGGGTATTCTGTTTTTT. It translates to CASSIWGQGILFF.

This chain joins TRBV6-5 and TRBJ1-2; tentatively, D is TRBD1 (6 bases). V dropped 0 bases and J dropped 7 bases, with 15 bases sitting between them. The CDR3 has 15 amino acids. Germline-derived CDR1 and CDR2 are MNHEY and SVGAGI. The CDR3, as DNA: TGTGCCAGCAGTTACTCGGGGCCAGGGGCGGTTGGCTACACCTTC. It yields the protein CASSYSGPGAVGYTF.

This clone was detected only once. CDR3 in DNA: TGTGCCACCAGCAGCGCGACTAGCGGGGGGCCAGATACGCAGTATTTT. This codes for CATSSATSGGPDTQYF. The V and J genes are TRBV15 and TRBJ2-3; 13 nucleotides match TRBD2. The V gene end was trimmed by 3 bases and the J gene end by 4 bases; junction bases not matched to a gene: 4. Germline V gives CDR1 LNHNV, CDR2 YYDKDF (reference sequence). The CDR3 is 16 amino acids.

CDR3 loop: CASRSGQETQYF. The DNA of the CDR3 is TGTGCCAGCAGGTCAGGTCAAGAGACCCAGTACTTC. The chain has TRBV6-5 and TRBJ2-5; D ambiguous. Trimming cost V 6 bases and J 2 bases, with 7 bases left between them. CDR3 size: 12 residues. In germline, CDR1 is MNHEY, CDR2 SVGAGI.

The chain links TRBV9 to TRBJ2-1; no reliable D call. V was trimmed by 8 bases and J by 0 bases, leaving 12 bases between them. In germline, CDR1 is SGDLS, CDR2 YYNGEE. The CDR3 covers 14 residues. DNA for the CDR3: TGTGCCAGTACACGAGGAAGCTCCTACAATGAGCAGTTCTTC. Protein sequence: CASTRGSSYNEQFF. Variable domain in full (rest from reference TRBV9 and TRBJ2-1): DSGVTQTPKHLITATGQRVTLRCSPRSGDLSVYWYQQSLDQGLQFLIQYYNGEERAKGNILERFSAQQFPDLHSELNLSSLELGDSALYFCASTRGSSYNEQFFGPGTRLTVL.

The J gene is TRBJ1-1, the V gene TRBV7-3; perhaps TRBD1 as D (6 bases). The CDR3 runs 14 residues. The ends were cut back, 5 bases at V and 3 bases at J, with 13 bases in the middle. Germline assignment: CDR1 SGHTA and CDR2 FQGTGA. The CDR3 here is CASSPTGTHTEAFF. As DNA, the CDR3 is TGTGCCAGCAGCCCAACAGGGACCCACACTGAAGCTTTCTTT.

The chain recombines TRBV5-1 with TRBJ1-1, with 9 positions matching TRBD1. CDR3 length: 15 residues. Germline CDR1 SGHRS, CDR2 YFSETQ. The junction had 7 bases not matched to a gene; V was cut back by 3 bases and J by 4 bases. The CDR3 here is CASSSGQGGSTEAFF. DNA of the CDR3: TGCGCCAGCAGCTCGGGACAGGGCGGGAGCACTGAAGCTTTCTTT.

V usage is TRBV5-5 and J usage is TRBJ2-7, with 7 nucleotides matching TRBD1. The CDR3 sequence is 15 residues long. CDR1 is SGHKS, CDR2 YYEKEE, per germline (reference sequence). The junction had 13 bases not matched to a gene; V was cut back by 3 bases and J by 7 bases. The CDR3 loop reads CASSSQHRGTGEQYF. The CDR3 nucleotides read TGTGCCAGCAGCTCGCAGCACAGGGGAACGGGGGAGCAGTACTTC.

The V gene is TRBV18, the J gene TRBJ1-3; D not resolved. Germline lookup yields CDR1 KGHSH and CDR2 LQKENI. This CDR3 comprises 16 residues. V was clipped by 2 bases and J by 0 bases, with 11 bases between them. The CDR3 region is CASSPSISSSGNTIYF. CDR3 nucleotides: TGTGCCAGCTCACCAAGTATATCGAGCTCTGGAAACACCATATATTTT.

The rearrangement uses TRBV15 and TRBJ2-1; 10 bases are shared with TRBD2. The CDR3 loop spans 14 amino acids. V shed 9 bases and J 6 bases; nucleotides not matched to a gene: 8. In germline, CDR1 is LNHNV, CDR2 YYDKDF (reference sequence). The CDR3: CATTTSGHRNEQFF. CDR3 DNA sequence: TGTGCCACTACGACTAGCGGGCATCGCAATGAGCAGTTCTTC.

The chain links TRBV19 to TRBJ2-7, with 9 bases fitting TRBD1. The V and J ends lost 6 bases and 6 bases, in that order; junction bases with no gene match: 9. The CDR3 is 14 amino acids. Germline V CDR1 and CDR2: LNHDA, SQIVND (reference sequence). The CDR3, as DNA: TGTGCCAGTAGGAACCCGGGACAGGGAACCGAGCAGTACTTC. This translates into CASRNPGQGTEQYF.

The V gene is TRBV23-1, the J gene TRBJ1-1; D remains ambiguous. TRBV23-1 falls under the ORF class, with uncertain function. V lost 0 bases to trimming and J lost 6 bases, with 8 bases between them. CDR3 length equals 13 residues. CDR3 nucleotides: TGCGCCAGCAGTCAATCAGTTGCGGCTGAAGCTTTCTTT. This translates into CASSQSVAAEAFF.